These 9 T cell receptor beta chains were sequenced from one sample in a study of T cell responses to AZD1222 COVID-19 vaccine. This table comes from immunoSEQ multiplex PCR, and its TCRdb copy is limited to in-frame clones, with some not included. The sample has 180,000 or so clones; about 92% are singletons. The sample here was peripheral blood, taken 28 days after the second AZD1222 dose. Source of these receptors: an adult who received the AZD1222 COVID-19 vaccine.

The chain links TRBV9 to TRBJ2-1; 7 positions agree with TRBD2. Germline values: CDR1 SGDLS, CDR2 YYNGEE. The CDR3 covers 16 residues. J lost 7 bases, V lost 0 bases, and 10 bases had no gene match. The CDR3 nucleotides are TGTGCCAGCAGCGTAGCTACTGGGGAGGGCCAAAATGAGCAGTTCTTC. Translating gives CASSVATGEGQNEQFF.

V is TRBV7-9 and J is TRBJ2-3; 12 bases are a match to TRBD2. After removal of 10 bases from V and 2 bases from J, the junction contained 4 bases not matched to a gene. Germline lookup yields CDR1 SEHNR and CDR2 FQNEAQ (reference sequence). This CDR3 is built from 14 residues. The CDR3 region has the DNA TGTGCCACCAGACTAGCGGGAGACACAGATACGCAGTATTTT. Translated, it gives CATRLAGDTDTQYF. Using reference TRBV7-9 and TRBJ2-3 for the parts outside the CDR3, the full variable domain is DTGVSQNPRHKITKRGQNVTFRCDPISEHNRLYWYRQTLGQGPEFLTYFQNEAQLEKSRLLSDRFSAERPKGSFSTLEIQRTEQGDSAMYLCATRLAGDTDTQYFGPGTRLTVL.

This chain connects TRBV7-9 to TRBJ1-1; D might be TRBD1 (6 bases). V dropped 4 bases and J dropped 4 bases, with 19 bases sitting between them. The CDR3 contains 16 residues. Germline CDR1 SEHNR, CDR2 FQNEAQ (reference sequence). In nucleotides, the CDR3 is TGTGCCAGCAGCTCGAGTCTGACAGGCAAGGGCACTGAAGCTTTCTTT. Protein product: CASSSSLTGKGTEAFF.

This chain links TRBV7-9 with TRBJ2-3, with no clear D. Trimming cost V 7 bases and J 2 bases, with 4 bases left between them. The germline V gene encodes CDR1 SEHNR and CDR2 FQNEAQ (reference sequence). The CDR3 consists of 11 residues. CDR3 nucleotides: TGTGCCAGCACCCTCACAGATACGCAGTATTTT. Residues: CASTLTDTQYF.

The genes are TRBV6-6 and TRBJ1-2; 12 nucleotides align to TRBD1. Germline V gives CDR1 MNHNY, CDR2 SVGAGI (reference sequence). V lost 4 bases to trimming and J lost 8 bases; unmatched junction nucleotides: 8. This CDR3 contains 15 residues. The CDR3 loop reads CASSWNRDRGQGYTF. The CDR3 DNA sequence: TGTGCCAGCAGTTGGAACCGGGACAGGGGGCAGGGCTACACCTTC.

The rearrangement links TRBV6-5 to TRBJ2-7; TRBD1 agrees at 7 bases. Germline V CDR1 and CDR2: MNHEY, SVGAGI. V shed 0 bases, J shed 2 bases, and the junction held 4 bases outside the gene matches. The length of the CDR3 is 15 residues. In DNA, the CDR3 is TGTGCCAGCAGTTACTCGCCGGGACAGCCCTACGAGCAGTACTTC. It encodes CASSYSPGQPYEQYF.

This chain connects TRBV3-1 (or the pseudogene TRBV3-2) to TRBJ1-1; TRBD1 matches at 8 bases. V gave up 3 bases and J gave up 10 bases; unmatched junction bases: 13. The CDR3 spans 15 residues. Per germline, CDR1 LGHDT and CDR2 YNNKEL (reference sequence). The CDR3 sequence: CASSQDPRTGSSAFF. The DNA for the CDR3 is TGTGCCAGCAGCCAGGACCCACGGACAGGGTCATCAGCTTTCTTT.

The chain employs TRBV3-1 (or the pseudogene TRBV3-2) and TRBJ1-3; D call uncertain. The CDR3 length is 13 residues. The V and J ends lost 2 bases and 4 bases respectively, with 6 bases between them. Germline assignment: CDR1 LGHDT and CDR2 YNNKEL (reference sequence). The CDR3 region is CASSQLAGNTIYF. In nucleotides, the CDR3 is TGTGCCAGCAGCCAACTCGCGGGAAACACCATATATTTT.

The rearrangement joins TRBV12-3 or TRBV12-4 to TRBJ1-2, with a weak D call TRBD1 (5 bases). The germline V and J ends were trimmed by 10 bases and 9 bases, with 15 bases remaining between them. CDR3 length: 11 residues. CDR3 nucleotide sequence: TGTGCCACGGGGGAAGGTGCTCGCTACACCTTC. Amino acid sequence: CATGEGARYTF.